These T cell receptor beta chains were read from a single sample in a study of cytomegalovirus exposure and HLA in healthy donors. Sequencing was performed with immunoSEQ multiplex PCR; in TCRdb, only in-frame clones are kept and a portion is missing. Among fewer than 45,000 clones, roughly 69% were seen once, and the ten largest hold less than 3.5%. The specimen was PBMCs. These receptors all stem from a woman in her thirties in good health and CMV-seronegative. CDR3s include the opening cysteine and the closing phenylalanine or tryptophan. Each record gives: V gene, D gene, J gene, CDR3 protein. D genes are given only for firm matches.

>TRBV5-1|TRBD2|TRBJ2-7
CASSLGLAGAYEQYF
>TRBV28|-|TRBJ1-2
CASSFTGGGGYTF
>TRBV5-4|TRBD2|TRBJ2-1
CASRGERDYLYNEQFF
>TRBV2|-|TRBJ1-5
CASNPLRGRDQPQHF
>TRBV6-6|-|TRBJ1-6
CASSYSSGYNSPLHF
>TRBV10-3|-|TRBJ2-3
CAISPTADTQYF
>TRBV6-5|TRBD1|TRBJ2-6
CASSGTGAGANVLTF
>TRBV10-3|-|TRBJ1-2
CAIGRGTNYGYTF
>TRBV27|-|TRBJ1-1
CASMSGAGTEAFF
>TRBV6-4|-|TRBJ1-1
CASSDSAASRTEAFF
>TRBV4-1|TRBD1|TRBJ2-7
CASSQDNMGQGSYEQYF
>TRBV4-1|TRBD1|TRBJ1-3
CASSPDRGSGNTIYF
>TRBV28|-|TRBJ1-3
CASSHGGGNTIYF
>TRBV7-7|-|TRBJ2-7
CASSLDAGYEQYF
>TRBV6-5|TRBD2|TRBJ2-5
CASSKQASGLAQYF
>TRBV28|TRBD2|TRBJ2-1
CASNTGTSDYNEQFF
>TRBV29-1|-|TRBJ1-1
CSVEDGGWAEAFF
>TRBV7-8|-|TRBJ2-7
CASSLTGQPYEQYF
>TRBV5-1|TRBD2|TRBJ2-4
CASSQIAGAKNIQYF
>TRBV5-1|TRBD1|TRBJ2-3
CASSYTGGTDTQYF
>TRBV30|-|TRBJ1-1
CAWSVSLTFWGQNTEAFF
>TRBV5-1|TRBD2|TRBJ2-1
CASSELAGRYNEQFF
>TRBV28|-|TRBJ2-7
CASTKGEAGYEQYF
>TRBV6-6|-|-
CASSSLFFGSRDEQYF
>TRBV2|-|TRBJ1-5
CASSFRPGQTESNQPQHF
>TRBV5-1|-|TRBJ1-1
CASSLTGIDTEAFF
>TRBV30|-|TRBJ2-6
CAWSSGTSKLAGANVLTF
>TRBV6-1|TRBD1|TRBJ2-1
CASIRRGTGNEQFF
>TRBV5-1|-|TRBJ2-5
CASSRDPEETQYF
>TRBV4-1|-|TRBJ1-2
CASSPGEALGAYGYTF